A selection of T cell receptor beta chains follows, all from one sample in a study of cytomegalovirus exposure and HLA in healthy donors. Profiling relied on immunoSEQ multiplex PCR, and the TCRdb table lists in-frame clones only, not all of them. The sample gives 150,000 to 200,000 clones, more than 70% of which show up once; roughly 7.8% is in the top ten. The sequenced sample consisted of PBMCs. Receptors originate from a woman in her thirties or forties in good health and CMV-seropositive. CDR3s include the opening cysteine and the closing phenylalanine or tryptophan. The order of the fields is D gene, V gene, clone size, J gene, CDR3 protein, CDR3 DNA. A D gene is named only where the DNA matches it firmly. Expanded clones get a size class; other rows say once, few or many, or leave the size out.

D: TRBD2
V: TRBV5-1
size: NA
J: TRBJ2-1
CDR3: CASSPGLAGGSYNEQFF
DNA: TGCGCCAGCAGCCCGGGACTAGCGGGGGGCTCCTACAATGAGCAGTTCTTC

D: TRBD1
V: TRBV11-1
size: once
J: TRBJ2-7
CDR3: CASSFGDRGRYEQYF
DNA: TGTGCCAGCAGCTTTGGGGACAGGGGGCGTTACGAGCAGTACTTC

D: NA
V: TRBV6-5
size: few
J: TRBJ2-3
CDR3: CASSYVAEDTQYF
DNA: TGTGCCAGCAGTTACGTGGCCGAAGATACGCAGTATTTT

D: NA
V: TRBV6-5
size: once
J: TRBJ1-1
CDR3: CASSYGQNTEAFF
DNA: TGTGCCAGCAGTTACGGCCAGAACACTGAAGCTTTCTTT

D: NA
V: TRBV30
size: NA
J: TRBJ2-6
CDR3: CAWSQQGLMSGANVLTF
DNA: TGTGCCTGGAGCCAACAGGGTTTAATGTCTGGGGCCAACGTCCTGACTTTC

D: TRBD2
V: TRBV9
size: NA
J: TRBJ2-1
CDR3: CASSVVGRGGEQFF
DNA: TGTGCCAGCAGCGTAGTCGGGAGGGGGGGGGAGCAGTTCTTC

D: NA
V: TRBV4-2
size: NA
J: TRBJ2-1
CDR3: CASSQDSRGIYNEQFF
DNA: TGTGCCAGCAGCCAAGATTCCCGGGGGATTTACAATGAGCAGTTCTTC

D: TRBD1
V: TRBV7-8
size: NA
J: TRBJ2-3
CDR3: CASSLEGQFTDTQYF
DNA: TGTGCCAGCAGCTTAGAGGGACAGTTCACAGATACGCAGTATTTT

D: NA
V: TRBV11-1
size: NA
J: TRBJ2-7
CDR3: CASSLAPSPVEQYF
DNA: TGTGCCAGCAGCTTAGCGCCTAGCCCGGTCGAGCAGTACTTC

D: TRBD1
V: TRBV5-1
size: NA
J: TRBJ1-5
CDR3: CASSFGTGGSPQPQHF
DNA: TGCGCCAGCAGCTTTGGGACAGGGGGTTCCCCGCAGCCCCAGCATTTT

D: NA
V: TRBV14
size: few
J: TRBJ2-2
CDR3: CASSQVQGPTGELFF
DNA: TGTGCCAGCAGCCAAGTTCAGGGGCCCACCGGGGAGCTGTTTTTT

D: NA
V: TRBV12-5
size: few
J: TRBJ2-2
CDR3: CASGLDQTNTGELFF
DNA: TGTGCTAGTGGTTTGGACCAGACGAACACCGGGGAGCTGTTTTTT

D: NA
V: TRBV2
size: NA
J: TRBJ1-2
CDR3: CASRSTGDYGYTF
DNA: TGTGCCAGCCGTTCGACAGGCGACTATGGCTACACCTTC

D: TRBD1
V: TRBV19
size: NA
J: TRBJ2-3
CDR3: CASSDRGTDTQYF
DNA: TGTGCCAGTAGCGACAGGGGCACAGATACGCAGTATTTT

D: TRBD1
V: TRBV7-9
size: few
J: TRBJ1-2
CDR3: CASSSLQGARGYTF
DNA: TGTGCCAGCAGCTCCTTACAGGGGGCGAGGGGCTACACCTTC

D: TRBD2
V: TRBV11-3
size: NA
J: TRBJ2-1
CDR3: CASSPQAGAQGEQFF
DNA: TGTGCCAGCAGCCCCCAGGCGGGAGCCCAAGGGGAGCAGTTCTTC

D: NA
V: TRBV6-1
size: NA
J: TRBJ1-2
CDR3: CASTGNYGYTF
DNA: TGTGCCAGTACAGGGAACTATGGCTACACCTTC

D: NA
V: TRBV18
size: NA
J: TRBJ1-1
CDR3: CASSPEKGGNTEAFF
DNA: TGTGCCAGCTCACCAGAGAAAGGGGGGAACACTGAAGCTTTCTTT

D: NA
V: TRBV28
size: once
J: TRBJ1-2
CDR3: CASSLSVPPDYGYTF
DNA: TGTGCCAGCAGTTTATCGGTCCCACCGGACTATGGCTACACCTTC

D: TRBD2
V: TRBV7-8
size: NA
J: TRBJ2-1
CDR3: CASSVAGQLNEQFF
DNA: TGTGCCAGCAGCGTAGCGGGCCAGCTCAATGAGCAGTTCTTC

D: TRBD1
V: TRBV10-3
size: NA
J: TRBJ1-3
CDR3: CAISEQGGENTIYF
DNA: TGTGCCATCAGTGAACAGGGGGGAGAAAACACCATATATTTT

D: TRBD2
V: TRBV11-2
size: NA
J: TRBJ2-1
CDR3: CASSLSPSGIFYEQFF
DNA: TGTGCCAGCAGCCTTTCGCCTAGCGGGATTTTCTATGAGCAGTTCTTC

D: NA
V: TRBV5-5
size: NA
J: TRBJ2-7
CDR3: CASSLQPERTYEQYF
DNA: TGTGCCAGCAGCTTACAGCCCGAGCGGACCTACGAGCAGTACTTC

D: NA
V: TRBV7-2
size: few
J: TRBJ1-2
CDR3: CASSLGVNYGYTF
DNA: TGTGCCAGCAGCTTAGGAGTTAACTATGGCTACACCTTC

D: NA
V: TRBV11-2
size: NA
J: TRBJ2-3
CDR3: CASSGMILNTDTQYF
DNA: TGTGCCAGCTCCGGTATGATCTTGAACACAGATACGCAGTATTTT

D: NA
V: TRBV2
size: few
J: TRBJ1-1
CDR3: CASSTEPLESPEAFF
DNA: TGTGCCAGCAGCACCGAACCCTTGGAGAGCCCTGAAGCTTTCTTT

D: NA
V: TRBV6-1
size: NA
J: TRBJ1-1
CDR3: CASSERTIEAFF
DNA: TGTGCCAGCAGTGAACGGACAATTGAAGCTTTCTTT

D: TRBD2
V: TRBV5-1
size: NA
J: TRBJ2-1
CDR3: CASSSLLAGSSNEQFF
DNA: TGCGCCAGCAGCTCTCTTCTAGCGGGATCCTCCAATGAGCAGTTCTTC

D: NA
V: TRBV4-1
size: NA
J: TRBJ2-3
CDR3: CASSPGGGRVLDTQYF
DNA: TGCGCCAGCAGCCCTGGCGGCGGCAGGGTGTTAGATACGCAGTATTTT

D: NA
V: TRBV5-1
size: NA
J: TRBJ1-1
CDR3: CASSLQASNTEAFF
DNA: TGCGCCAGCAGCCTCCAGGCCTCGAACACTGAAGCTTTCTTT

D: NA
V: TRBV30
size: NA
J: TRBJ1-3
CDR3: CAWSVLRQGYSGNTIYF
DNA: TGTGCCTGGAGTGTACTCCGGCAGGGATACTCTGGAAACACCATATATTTT

D: TRBD2
V: TRBV4-3
size: NA
J: TRBJ2-1
CDR3: CASSQALAGSYNEQFF
DNA: TGCGCCAGCAGCCAAGCACTAGCGGGGTCCTACAATGAGCAGTTCTTC

D: NA
V: TRBV27
size: NA
J: TRBJ2-1
CDR3: CASSYLPRTRGSYNEQFF
DNA: TGTGCCAGCAGTTATCTGCCAAGGACCAGGGGCTCCTACAATGAGCAGTTCTTC

D: NA
V: TRBV6-1
size: NA
J: TRBJ1-3
CDR3: CASSGPGTYSGNTIYF
DNA: TGTGCCAGCAGTGGACCAGGAACTTACTCTGGAAACACCATATATTTT

D: NA
V: TRBV5-5
size: NA
J: TRBJ1-2
CDR3: CASSLERSRANYGYTF
DNA: TGTGCCAGCAGCTTGGAACGGAGCAGGGCTAACTATGGCTACACCTTC

D: NA
V: TRBV27
size: NA
J: TRBJ1-1
CDR3: CASSPFGGMNTEAFF
DNA: TGTGCCAGCAGCCCCTTTGGGGGGATGAACACTGAAGCTTTCTTT

D: TRBD1
V: TRBV10-2
size: NA
J: TRBJ2-3
CDR3: CASVPGQASTDTQYF
DNA: TGCGCCAGCGTACCGGGACAGGCTAGCACAGATACGCAGTATTTT

D: TRBD2
V: TRBV5-1
size: NA
J: TRBJ2-7
CDR3: CASSPTSGGSYEQYF
DNA: TGCGCCAGCAGCCCTACTAGCGGGGGATCCTACGAGCAGTACTTC

D: TRBD1
V: TRBV4-3
size: NA
J: TRBJ2-2
CDR3: CASSQGRGPTGELFF
DNA: TGCGCCAGCAGCCAAGGCAGGGGGCCCACCGGGGAGCTGTTTTTT

D: NA
V: TRBV28
size: NA
J: TRBJ1-4
CDR3: CASHTHPATNEKLFF
DNA: TGTGCCAGCCACACCCACCCAGCAACTAATGAAAAACTGTTTTTT

D: TRBD1
V: TRBV6-5
size: NA
J: TRBJ1-1
CDR3: CASSYSNRGLDEAFF
DNA: TGTGCCAGCAGTTACTCGAACAGGGGGCTTGATGAAGCTTTCTTT

D: NA
V: TRBV4-1
size: NA
J: TRBJ1-1
CDR3: CASSQDSRAAFF
DNA: TGCGCCAGCAGCCAAGATTCCAGGGCTGCTTTCTTT

D: NA
V: TRBV2
size: NA
J: TRBJ1-2
CDR3: CASSEGGYGYTF
DNA: TGTGCCAGCAGTGAGGGGGGATATGGCTACACCTTC

D: NA
V: TRBV28
size: NA
J: TRBJ1-2
CDR3: CASWTDLGQYGYTF
DNA: TGTGCCAGCTGGACAGACCTCGGCCAATATGGCTACACCTTC

D: NA
V: TRBV28
size: NA
J: TRBJ1-2
CDR3: CASTSGGGLIRHYGYTF
DNA: TGTGCCAGCACCTCAGGCGGGGGCCTTATACGACACTATGGCTACACCTTC

D: NA
V: TRBV7-9
size: NA
J: TRBJ1-1
CDR3: CASSHATGNEAFF
DNA: TGTGCCAGCAGCCACGCCACGGGGAATGAAGCTTTCTTT